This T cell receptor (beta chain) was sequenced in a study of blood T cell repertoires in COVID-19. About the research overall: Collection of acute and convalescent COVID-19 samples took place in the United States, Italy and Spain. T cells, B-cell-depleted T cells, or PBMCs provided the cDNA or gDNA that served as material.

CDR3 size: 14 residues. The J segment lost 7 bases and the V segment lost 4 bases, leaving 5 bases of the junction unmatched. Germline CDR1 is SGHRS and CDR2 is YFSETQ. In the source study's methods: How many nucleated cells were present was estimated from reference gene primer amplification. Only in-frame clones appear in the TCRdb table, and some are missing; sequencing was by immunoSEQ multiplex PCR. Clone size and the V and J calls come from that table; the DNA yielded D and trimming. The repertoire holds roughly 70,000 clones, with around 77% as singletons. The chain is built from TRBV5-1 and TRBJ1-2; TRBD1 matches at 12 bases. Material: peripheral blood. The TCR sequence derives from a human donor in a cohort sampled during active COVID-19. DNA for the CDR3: TGCGCCAGCAGCGGGGGACAGGGGGCGAGTGGCTACACCTTC. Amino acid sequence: CASSGGQGASGYTF.